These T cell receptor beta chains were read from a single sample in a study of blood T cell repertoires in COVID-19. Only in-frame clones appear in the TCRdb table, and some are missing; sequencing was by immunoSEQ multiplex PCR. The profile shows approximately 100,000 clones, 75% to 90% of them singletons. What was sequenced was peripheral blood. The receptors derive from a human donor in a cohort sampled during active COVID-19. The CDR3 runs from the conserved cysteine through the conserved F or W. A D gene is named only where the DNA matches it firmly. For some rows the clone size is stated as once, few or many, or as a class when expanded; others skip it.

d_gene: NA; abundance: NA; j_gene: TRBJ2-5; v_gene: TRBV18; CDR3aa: CASSPPSSKETQYF; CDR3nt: TGTGCCAGCTCACCACCGTCCAGTAAAGAGACCCAGTACTTC
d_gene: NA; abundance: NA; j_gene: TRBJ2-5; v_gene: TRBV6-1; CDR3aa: CASSESTGRETQYF; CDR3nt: TGTGCCAGCAGTGAATCGACAGGGAGGGAGACCCAGTACTTC
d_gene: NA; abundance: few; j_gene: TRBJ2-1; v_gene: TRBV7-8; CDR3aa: CASLWGRNNEQFF; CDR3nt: TGTGCCAGCTTATGGGGCAGGAACAATGAGCAGTTCTTC
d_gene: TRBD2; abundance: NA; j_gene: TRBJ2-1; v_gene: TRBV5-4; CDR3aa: CASSSGGTRASGEQFF; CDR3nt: TGTGCCAGCAGCTCAGGCGGGACTAGGGCTTCTGGGGAGCAGTTCTTC
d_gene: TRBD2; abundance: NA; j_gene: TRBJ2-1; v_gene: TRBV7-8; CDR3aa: CASSESSGGAKNEQFF; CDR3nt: TGTGCCAGCAGCGAGAGTAGCGGGGGGGCCAAGAATGAGCAGTTCTTC
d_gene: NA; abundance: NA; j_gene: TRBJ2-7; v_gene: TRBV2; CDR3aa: CASRPTGPVSEQYF; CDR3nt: TGTGCCAGCAGACCGACAGGTCCCGTCTCCGAGCAGTACTTC
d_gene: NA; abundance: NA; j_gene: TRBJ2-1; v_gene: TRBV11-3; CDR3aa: CASRFSVNEQFF; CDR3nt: TGTGCCAGCAGATTTAGCGTCAATGAGCAGTTCTTC
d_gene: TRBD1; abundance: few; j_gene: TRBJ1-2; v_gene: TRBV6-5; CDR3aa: CASRTGGGLGYGYTF; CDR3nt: TGTGCCAGCAGGACAGGGGGGGGCCTGGGGTATGGCTACACCTTC
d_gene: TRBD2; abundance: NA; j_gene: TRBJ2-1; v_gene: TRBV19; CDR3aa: CASSMGRGGYNEQFF; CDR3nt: TGTGCCAGTAGTATGGGCCGGGGGGGCTACAATGAGCAGTTCTTC
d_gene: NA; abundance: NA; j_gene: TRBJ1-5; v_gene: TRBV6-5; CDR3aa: CASSYLSGNQPQHF; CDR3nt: TGTGCCAGCAGTTACCTGAGTGGCAATCAGCCCCAGCATTTT
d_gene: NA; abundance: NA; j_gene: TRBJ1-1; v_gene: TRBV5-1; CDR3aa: CASSLDPGGTEAFF; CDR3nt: TGCGCCAGCAGCTTGGACCCCGGGGGCACTGAAGCTTTCTTT
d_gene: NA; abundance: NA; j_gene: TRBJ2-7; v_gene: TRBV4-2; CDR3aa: CASSQAREDYEQYF; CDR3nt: TGTGCCAGCAGCCAAGCCAGGGAGGACTACGAGCAGTACTTC
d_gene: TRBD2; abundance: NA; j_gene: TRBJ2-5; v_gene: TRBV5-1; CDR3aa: CASRREGETQYF; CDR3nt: TGCGCCAGCAGGAGGGAGGGAGAGACCCAGTACTTC
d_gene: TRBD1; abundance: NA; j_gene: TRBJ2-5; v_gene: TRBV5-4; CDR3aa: CASSLPGTGEKTQYF; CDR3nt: TGTGCCAGCAGCTTGCCCGGGACAGGGGAGAAGACCCAGTACTTC